This T cell receptor beta chain appears in the sequencing data of a study of blood T cells in healthy people across ages. Germline CDR1 and CDR2: SGHTA and FQGNSA. This CDR3 has 12 amino acids. There are a few counts of this clonotype. The junction departs from the called germline gene at one end, perhaps through a read error. In each sample, at least 6 million PBMCs were isolated. Through a sample-barcoded 5' primer and a J-beta primer mix, a second PCR was run for roughly 6 to 11 cycles. Samples each returned at least 2.5 million CDR3-containing paired-end reads. One entry per CDR3 protein, called by TCRdb with MiXCR from the 5' RACE reads. The sample holds around 1.7 million distinct CDR3 sequences; roughly 27% are singletons and the top ten take 7% to 9%.

Sequenced input: blood. This sequence originates from a woman aged 25 to 45 in good health. This chain joins TRBV7-2 and TRBJ2-7, with D unclear. The DNA of the CDR3 is TGTGTCAGCAGCTACCCCTCCTACGAGCAGTACTTC. Its translation is CVSSYPSYEQYF.